This T cell receptor beta chain came from a study of technical replicates of blood from several donors. Assay: immunoSEQ multiplex PCR; the TCRdb copy retains only in-frame clones and omits some. The sample shows 75,000 to 100,000 clones, just under 95% of them seen only once. The CDR3 sequence is 13 residues long. V was clipped by 3 bases and J by 6 bases; unmatched bases: 5. Germline V gene data show CDR1 as KGHSH and CDR2 as LQKENI. Sequencing input: T cells isolated from PBMCs. The rearrangement joins TRBV18 to TRBJ2-7, with TRBD2 matching 7 bases. The clonotype originates from a human donor in good health. Here the CDR3 reads CASSPREWGEQYF. In nucleotides, the CDR3 is TGTGCCAGCTCACCGCGGGAGTGGGGCGAGCAGTACTTC. Variable domain in full (rest from reference TRBV18 and TRBJ2-7): NAGVMQNPRHLVRRRGQEARLRCSPMKGHSHVYWYRQLPEEGLKFMVYLQKENIIDESGMPKERFSAEFPKEGPSILRIQQVVRGDSAAYFCASSPREWGEQYFGPGTRLTVT.